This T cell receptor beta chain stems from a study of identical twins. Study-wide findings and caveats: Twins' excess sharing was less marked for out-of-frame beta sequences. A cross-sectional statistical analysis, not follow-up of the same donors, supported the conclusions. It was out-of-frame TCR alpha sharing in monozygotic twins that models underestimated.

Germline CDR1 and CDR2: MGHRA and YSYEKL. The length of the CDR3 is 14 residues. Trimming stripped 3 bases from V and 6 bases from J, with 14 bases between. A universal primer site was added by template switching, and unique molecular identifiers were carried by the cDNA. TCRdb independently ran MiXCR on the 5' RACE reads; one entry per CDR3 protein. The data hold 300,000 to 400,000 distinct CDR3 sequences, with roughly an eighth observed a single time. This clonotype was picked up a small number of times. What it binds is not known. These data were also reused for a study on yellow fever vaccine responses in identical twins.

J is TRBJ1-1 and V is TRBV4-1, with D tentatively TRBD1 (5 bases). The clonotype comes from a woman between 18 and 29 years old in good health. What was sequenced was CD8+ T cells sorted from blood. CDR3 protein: CASSHSGRASEAFF. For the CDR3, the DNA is TGCGCCAGCAGCCATTCAGGGAGGGCATCTGAAGCTTTCTTT.